A single T cell receptor (beta chain) is shown here with its context. The antigen remains unidentified. Germline lookup yields CDR1 MNHNY and CDR2 SVGAGI (reference sequence). V shed 6 bases, J shed 1 base, and the junction held 7 bases outside the gene matches. CDR3 length equals 16 residues. The PCR was carried out with 60 Vbeta primers and 13 Jbeta primers. Generated by immunoSEQ multiplex PCR, the TCRdb table keeps only in-frame clones and is missing some. The sample totals over 100,000 clones. The data stem from a study of cytomegalovirus exposure and HLA in healthy donors. The study's findings and limits: Through in vitro validation, a few CMV-associated chains were shown to be specific for CMV antigens.

Sequenced: PBMCs. The TCR sequence derives from a man aged 35 to 55 in good health and CMV-seropositive. V usage is TRBV6-6 and J usage is TRBJ2-3, with 10 bases that match TRBD2. This CDR3 reads CASSWSSGGGTDTQYF. The DNA for the CDR3 is TGTGCCAGCAGCTGGTCGAGCGGGGGGGGCACAGATACGCAGTATTTT.